The 24 T cell receptor beta chains in this list originate from one sample, sequenced in a study of T cell responses to AZD1222 COVID-19 vaccine. TCRdb's copy holds only in-frame clones and misses some; the assay was immunoSEQ multiplex PCR. The top ten hold about 8% of the sample, which has about 150,000 clones, approximately 85% seen once. Sequenced material: peripheral blood, taken on day 0 of AZD1222 vaccination. Receptor source: an adult in good health.

This rearrangement joins TRBV21-1 to TRBJ2-7; the table's D call of TRBD1 was not tested on the DNA. TRBV21-1 is a listed pseudogene. The CDR3 has 15 residues. The CDR3 loop reads CASSKEDRGPYEQYF. Here the CDR3 DNA reads TGTGCCAGCAGCAAAGAAGACAGGGGCCCATACGAGCAGTACTTC.

In the case of this clone: The junction differs from germline at one of its ends, possibly a read error. The chain couples TRBV6-5 to TRBJ1-1, with 9 bases that match TRBD1. Germline V gene lookup returns CDR1 MNHEY and CDR2 SVGAGI. The CDR3 contains 12 residues. CDR3 region: CASSRDRALQSF. In DNA, the CDR3 is TGTGCCAGCAGCCGGGACAGGGCCTTACAGAGCTTT.

The genes are TRBV5-8 and TRBJ2-7; D unclear. Germline lookup yields CDR1 SGHTS and CDR2 YDEGEE. Trimming removed 1 base from V and 2 bases from J, with 7 bases in between. The CDR3 runs 13 residues. The CDR3 region is CASSLSAPYEQYF. The DNA of the CDR3 is TGTGCCAGCAGCTTGTCGGCGCCCTACGAGCAGTACTTC.

V gene TRBV6-5 combines with J gene TRBJ1-2; D remains ambiguous. Germline loops: CDR1 MNHEY, CDR2 SVGAGI. V lost 7 bases to trimming and J lost 1 base, with 13 bases between them. This CDR3 is 14 amino acids long. The chain's CDR3 is CASKDFAGNYGYTF. The CDR3 bases are TGTGCCAGCAAAGACTTCGCCGGTAACTATGGCTACACCTTC.

The V gene is TRBV18, the J gene TRBJ1-1, with D unclear. The CDR3 runs 13 residues. Germline CDR1 is KGHSH and CDR2 is LQKENI. With 6 bases removed from V and 6 bases from J, the gap between germline ends came to 14 bases. The CDR3 DNA is TGTGCCAGCTCGCCCAGGATCCCGGCTGAAGCTTTCTTT. It specifies CASSPRIPAEAFF.

The rearrangement uses TRBV5-6 and TRBJ1-4; D remains ambiguous. Per the germline V gene, CDR1 is SGHDT and CDR2 is YYEEEE. CDR3 size: 13 residues. Trimming shortened V by 2 bases and J by 8 bases, and 10 bases separated the two germline ends. CDR3 sequence (DNA): TGTGCCAGCAGCTTATCGGTGAGGGAAAAACTGTTTTTT. Translating gives CASSLSVREKLFF.

This chain links TRBV4-2 with TRBJ1-2; D is possibly TRBD1 (5 bases). The V and J ends lost 0 bases and 4 bases respectively, with 15 bases between them. Germline values: CDR1 LGHNA, CDR2 YNFKEQ. This CDR3 comprises 16 residues. CDR3 amino acids: CASSQDWGQTPYGYTF. The CDR3 nucleotides are TGTGCCAGCAGCCAAGATTGGGGCCAGACCCCCTATGGCTACACCTTC.

The chain has TRBV28 and TRBJ2-6; TRBD1 matches 7 bases. Germline CDR1 is MDHEN and CDR2 is SYDVKM. With 5 bases clipped from V and 0 bases from J, the junction kept 4 bases outside the gene matches. The CDR3 loop spans 16 amino acids. Here the CDR3 DNA reads TGTGCCAGCAGTCGACAGGGTCCCTCTGGGGCCAACGTCCTGACTTTC. Translated: CASSRQGPSGANVLTF.

V gene TRBV11-2 combines with J gene TRBJ2-6; a weak D match, TRBD2 (6 bases). The CDR3 has 17 amino acids. CDR1 is SGHAT, CDR2 FQNNGV, per germline. V lost 5 bases, J lost 0 bases, and 14 bases lay in between. Here the CDR3 reads CASSPGGGFSGANVLTF. The CDR3 coding sequence is TGTGCCAGCAGCCCTGGTGGGGGGTTCTCTGGGGCCAACGTCCTGACTTTC.

CDR3 amino acids: CASSLRATGGVSGANVLTF. The CDR3 bases are TGTGCCAGCAGCCTCCGGGCGACAGGGGGAGTCTCTGGGGCCAACGTCCTGACTTTC. V gene TRBV4-2 combines with J gene TRBJ2-6; 9 nucleotides match TRBD1. The CDR3 is made up of 19 amino acids. From germline, CDR1 is LGHNA and CDR2 YNFKEQ. After removal of 4 bases from V and 0 bases from J, the junction contained 10 bases not matched to a gene.

The rearrangement links TRBV6-5 to TRBJ2-7, with D possibly being TRBD2 (7 bases). The CDR3 is 15 amino acids. The germline V and J ends were trimmed by 4 bases and 6 bases, with 19 bases remaining between them. The germline gives CDR1 MNHEY, CDR2 SVGAGI. The CDR3 sequence is CASSSPLSGEGEQYF. CDR3 in DNA: TGTGCCAGCAGTTCCCCACTGTCAGGGGAGGGCGAGCAGTACTTC.

The gene calls are TRBV2 and TRBJ1-1; TRBD1 agrees at 9 bases. The CDR3 totals 16 residues. The V gene end was trimmed by 6 bases and the J gene end by 1 base; junction bases not matched to a gene: 9. The germline V gene encodes CDR1 SNHLY and CDR2 FYNNEI. The CDR3 coding sequence is TGTGCCAGCAGCGAACAGGGGGCCGGATCGAACACTGAAGCTTTCTTT. This gives the protein CASSEQGAGSNTEAFF.

The rearrangement uses TRBV7-8 and TRBJ2-1, with 9 nucleotides matching TRBD2. Germline-derived CDR1 and CDR2 are SGHVS and FQNEAQ. Trimming cost V 4 bases and J 5 bases; bases outside gene matches: 6. The CDR3 loop spans 15 amino acids. CDR3 in amino acids: CASSSKRGDHNEQFF. The CDR3 nucleotides are TGTGCCAGCAGCTCTAAGCGGGGGGATCACAATGAGCAGTTCTTC.

The chain is built from TRBV9 and TRBJ2-1, with 13 bases identical to TRBD2. The germline V gene has CDR1 SGDLS and CDR2 YYNGEE. V lost 5 bases and J lost 15; bases outside the gene matches: 8. This CDR3 contains 13 residues. CDR3 protein: CASRDGLAGAAFF. CDR3 nucleotide sequence: TGTGCCAGCAGGGACGGACTAGCGGGGGCAGCGTTCTTC.

The rearrangement links TRBV27 to TRBJ1-1; 10 bases line up with TRBD1. The CDR3 is made up of 15 amino acids. In germline, CDR1 is MNHEY, CDR2 SMNVEV (reference sequence). J gave up 11 bases and V 6 bases, and 15 bases lay outside the gene matches. CDR3 protein: CASRLAGTGALGAFF. The CDR3 nucleotides read TGTGCCAGCAGGCTTGCCGGGACAGGGGCGCTGGGGGCTTTCTTT.

V and J are TRBV25-1 and TRBJ1-6; no clear D gene. The CDR3 consists of 13 residues. Trimming took off 4 bases at V and 10 bases at J, with 11 bases between the two ends. The germline gives CDR1 MGHDK, CDR2 SYGVNS. CDR3 region: CASSASGGSPLHF. DNA of the CDR3: TGTGCCAGCAGTGCGTCCGGAGGATCACCCCTCCACTTT.

V usage is TRBV6-6 and J usage is TRBJ2-3, with 7 bases aligning to TRBD1. V was clipped by 7 bases and J by 4 bases; unmatched bases: 11. The CDR3 has 15 amino acids. Germline-derived CDR1 and CDR2 are MNHNY and SVGAGI (reference sequence). The CDR3 here is CASKVRQGGADTQYF. CDR3 nucleotide sequence: TGTGCCAGCAAAGTACGACAGGGCGGCGCAGATACGCAGTATTTT.

The chain carries TRBV12-3 or TRBV12-4 and TRBJ2-7; perhaps TRBD2 as D (7 bases). Trimming cost V 8 bases and J 6 bases, with 11 bases left between them. This CDR3 region has 11 residues. The CDR3 DNA is TGTGCCAGCTCGAGGGGGGGCGAGCAGTACTTC. Amino acid sequence: CASSRGGEQYF.

This sequence joins TRBV5-6 and TRBJ1-1; the D gene is possibly TRBD1 (6 bases). Per germline, CDR1 SGHDT and CDR2 YYEEEE. The CDR3 consists of 13 residues. V lost 5 bases and J lost 4, with 12 bases in between. The CDR3 loop reads CASSSPRGTEAFF. The DNA of the CDR3 is TGTGCCAGCAGTTCCCCCAGGGGCACTGAAGCTTTCTTT.

The chain uses TRBV15 and TRBJ1-5, with TRBD1 identical over 7 bases. CDR3 length: 15 amino acids. The V gene end was trimmed by 5 bases and the J gene end by 2 bases; junction bases not matched to a gene: 6. Germline V gene data show CDR1 as LNHNV and CDR2 as YYDKDF (reference sequence). The CDR3 sequence is CATSPQGRGNQPQHF. The CDR3 bases are TGTGCCACCAGCCCACAGGGGAGAGGCAATCAGCCCCAGCATTTT. Together with reference TRBV15 and TRBJ1-5, the CDR3 gives the full variable domain: DAMVIQNPRYQVTQFGKPVTLSCSQTLNHNVMYWYQQKSSQAPKLLFHYYDKDFNNEADTPDNFQSRRPNTSFCFLDIRSPGLGDTAMYLCATSPQGRGNQPQHFGDGTRLSIL.

The CDR3 protein is CASSLRGLGEKLFF. The CDR3 region has the DNA TGTGCCAGCAGCTTGAGAGGGTTAGGCGAAAAACTGTTTTTT. This chain uses TRBV5-8 with TRBJ1-4; D remains unclear. With 1 base removed from V and 8 bases from J, the gap between germline ends came to 12 bases. The CDR3 extends over 14 amino acids. CDR1 is SGHTS, CDR2 YDEGEE, per germline.

The chain couples TRBV6-2 or TRBV6-3 to TRBJ2-7, with D perhaps matching TRBD1 (6 bases). Germline lookup yields CDR1 MNHEY and CDR2 SVGEGT. Trimming removed 5 bases from V and 3 bases from J, with 14 bases in between. CDR3 size: 14 residues. The CDR3 region is CASSPPGTLYEQYF. CDR3 nucleotide sequence: TGTGCCAGCAGTCCCCCCGGGACACTCTACGAGCAGTACTTC.

The chain employs TRBV11-3 and TRBJ1-1; possibly TRBD1 for D (5 bases). Germline values: CDR1 SGHNT, CDR2 YENEEA. The CDR3 runs 15 residues. The V end was cut by 4 bases, the J end by 2 bases, with 14 bases between. The CDR3: CASSSGADFNTEAFF. CDR3 nucleotides: TGTGCCAGCAGCTCCGGGGCCGACTTTAACACTGAAGCTTTCTTT.

The chain employs TRBV10-3 and TRBJ2-3, with 7 bases identical to TRBD1. The CDR3 sequence is 12 residues long. CDR1 is ENHRY and CDR2 is SYGVKD in the germline V gene. With V trimmed by 10 bases and J by 3 bases, 4 bases remained unmatched. The CDR3 reads CASQQGTDTQYF. The CDR3 coding sequence is TGTGCCAGTCAACAGGGGACAGATACGCAGTATTTT.